This T cell receptor beta chain is from a study of blood T cell repertoires in COVID-19. V lost 3 bases to trimming and J lost 4 bases, with 10 bases between them. The CDR3 loop spans 15 amino acids. Germline V gene data show CDR1 as SNHLY and CDR2 as FYNNEI. In the original processing: Estimation of nucleated cell counts was performed using reference gene primer amplification. TCRdb keeps only in-frame clones here, not all; method: immunoSEQ multiplex PCR. V and J calls and clone size are copied from that table; D and trimming were computed from the DNA. The sample lists some 170,000 clones; roughly 81% were seen once.

The rearrangement uses TRBV2 and TRBJ1-6, with a weak D call TRBD1 (5 bases). This clonotype originated in a man aged 35-49 years with acute or convalescent COVID-19. Sequencing was carried out using peripheral blood. The DNA of the CDR3 is TGTGCCAGCAGTGACGACAGTAGATATAATTCACCCCTCCACTTT. Its protein is CASSDDSRYNSPLHF.